This is a list of T cell receptor beta chains from one sample in a study of regulatory T cells in long-lasting Graves disease. Each CDR3 protein is one row after TCRdb ran MiXCR on the multiplex PCR reads. The repertoire includes just over 600,000 distinct CDR3 sequences, roughly 16% of them detected once, and around a sixth sits in the top ten. These same data were also listed under a study on T cells in Graves' hyperthyroidism and ophthalmopathy.

The sequencing here drew on peripheral blood mononuclear cells (PBMCs), taken at new diagnosis, from a patient treated with antithyroid drugs. The source of these receptors is a young woman with Graves disease. CDR3s include the opening cysteine and the closing phenylalanine or tryptophan. The order of the fields is D gene, J gene, V gene, clone size, CDR3 protein, CDR3 DNA. The D gene is left open where the match is weak. Size tells how often a clone was seen (once, few, many) or the class of an expanded clone, and some rows leave it out.

D: TRBD1
J: TRBJ2-3
V: TRBV7-9
size: .
CDR3: CASGGDREADTQYF
DNA: TGTGCCAGCGGAGGGGACAGGGAAGCAGATACGCAGTATTTT

D: .
J: TRBJ1-5
V: TRBV7-2
size: many
CDR3: CASSSEGAQPQHF
DNA: TGTGCCAGCAGCTCAGAAGGGGCACAGCCCCAGCATTTT

D: .
J: TRBJ2-3
V: TRBV29-1
size: many
CDR3: CSVGPALASRTDTQYF
DNA: TGCAGCGTCGGCCCAGCTCTAGCGTCGCGCACAGATACGCAGTATTTT

D: .
J: TRBJ1-3
V: TRBV2
size: few
CDR3: CASSPNLSGNTIYF
DNA: TGTGCCAGCAGCCCCAACCTATCTGGAAACACCATATATTTT

D: .
J: TRBJ1-1
V: TRBV6-1
size: many
CDR3: CASSEATVNTEAFF
DNA: TGTGCCAGCAGTGAAGCGACAGTTAACACTGAAGCTTTCTTT

D: .
J: TRBJ1-5
V: TRBV5-1
size: many
CDR3: CASSPSGQRNQPQHF
DNA: TGCGCCAGCAGCCCGTCGGGACAAAGGAATCAGCCCCAGCATTTT

D: .
J: TRBJ2-7
V: TRBV5-8
size: .
CDR3: CASSSSKVTGYAYEQYF
DNA: TGTGCCAGCAGCTCCTCAAAGGTGACAGGCTATGCCTACGAGCAGTACTTC

D: TRBD2
J: TRBJ2-3
V: TRBV6-1
size: many
CDR3: CASRLAGGGDTQYF
DNA: TGTGCCAGCAGACTAGCGGGAGGCGGGGATACGCAGTATTTT

D: TRBD2
J: TRBJ2-1
V: TRBV5-1
size: few
CDR3: CASSLVASGAKGSYNEQFF
DNA: TGCGCCAGCAGCTTGGTGGCTAGCGGAGCCAAGGGCTCCTACAATGAGCAGTTCTTC

D: .
J: TRBJ2-1
V: TRBV30
size: few
CDR3: CAWSRTDNEQFF
DNA: TGTGCCTGGAGCCGGACTGACAATGAGCAGTTCTTC

D: .
J: TRBJ2-7
V: TRBV6-5
size: many
CDR3: CASSYSLHTGYEQYF
DNA: TGTGCCAGCAGTTACTCGTTACACACAGGGTACGAGCAGTACTTC

D: .
J: TRBJ1-1
V: TRBV6-1
size: many
CDR3: CASSASLRAGSMNTEAFF
DNA: TGTGCCAGCAGTGCATCTCTGCGCGCCGGTTCTATGAACACTGAAGCTTTCTTT

D: TRBD1
J: TRBJ2-6
V: TRBV5-1
size: few
CDR3: CASSLTPGQGVSGANVLTF
DNA: TGCGCCAGCAGCTTAACTCCTGGACAGGGAGTCTCTGGGGCCAACGTCCTGACTTTC

D: TRBD2
J: TRBJ2-2
V: TRBV20-1
size: few
CDR3: CSARFMGRSSGRSGELFF
DNA: TGCAGTGCTAGATTCATGGGTAGGAGTAGCGGGAGGTCCGGGGAGCTGTTTTTT

D: .
J: TRBJ1-2
V: TRBV28
size: many
CDR3: CASSSPPGTYGYTF
DNA: TGTGCCAGCAGTTCCCCCCCGGGGACCTATGGCTACACCTTC

D: .
J: TRBJ2-1
V: TRBV5-1
size: many
CDR3: CASSSGGAPAAFF
DNA: TGCGCCAGCAGCTCGGGCGGGGCCCCGGCCGCGTTCTTC

D: TRBD2
J: TRBJ2-3
V: TRBV3-1
size: many
CDR3: CASSQGLATTDTQYF
DNA: TGTGCCAGCAGTCAAGGACTAGCGACCACAGATACGCAGTATTTT

D: .
J: TRBJ2-1
V: TRBV7-6
size: many
CDR3: CASSDRPPGWGSYNEQFF
DNA: TGTGCCAGCAGCGATCGCCCTCCAGGGTGGGGGTCCTACAATGAGCAGTTCTTC

D: .
J: TRBJ2-7
V: TRBV10-3
size: few
CDR3: CAISDPDGANYEQYF
DNA: TGTGCCATCAGTGACCCTGATGGGGCAAACTACGAGCAGTACTTC

D: .
J: TRBJ1-2
V: TRBV30
size: .
CDR3: CAWMDNNYGYTF
DNA: TGTGCCTGGATGGACAATAACTATGGCTACACCTTC

D: TRBD1
J: TRBJ1-1
V: TRBV20-1
size: few
CDR3: CSARDIGTGRAFF
DNA: TGCAGTGCTAGAGATATAGGGACAGGGAGAGCTTTCTTT

D: TRBD1
J: TRBJ1-3
V: TRBV6-1
size: many
CDR3: CASRRDRGNTIYF
DNA: TGTGCCAGCAGGAGGGACAGGGGAAACACCATATATTTT

D: .
J: TRBJ2-7
V: TRBV27
size: many
CDR3: CASSSRRETYEQYF
DNA: TGTGCCAGCAGTTCCCGCCGGGAAACCTACGAGCAGTACTTC